Each of the 27 T cell receptor beta chains below was sequenced from the same sample in a study of shared clonotypes between healthy human individuals. Clones were sequenced by immunoSEQ multiplex PCR, and TCRdb holds only the in-frame ones, with some missing. The repertoire consists of 2 million to 2.5 million clones, with more than 80% occurring once and the leading ten covering about 0.37%. The sequencing sample was made of naive CD4+ T cells from PBMCs. As to subset: CD45RA+ positively selected. The receptors shown here come from a man younger than 35 in good health. Some clones in this sample may be carry-over from other donors' samples.

V gene TRBV11-2 combines with J gene TRBJ2-1, with D perhaps TRBD1 or TRBD2 (7 bases each). V was pared by 0 bases and J by 5 bases, with 14 bases between. This CDR3 region has 16 residues. CDR1 and CDR2 (germline): SGHAT, FQNNGV. The chain's CDR3 is CASSLDPRGRDNEQFF. In nucleotides, the CDR3 is TGTGCCAGCAGCTTAGATCCCAGGGGGAGGGACAATGAGCAGTTCTTC.

With regard to this clone: This CDR3 is also generated by other DNA sequences in the sample. The chain uses TRBV18 and TRBJ2-7; D gene uncertain. The CDR3 has 14 amino acids. Germline CDR1 and CDR2: KGHSH and LQKENI. The ends were cut back, 0 bases at V and 2 bases at J, with 8 bases in the middle. This CDR3 reads CASSPPGRTYEQYF. Written as DNA, the CDR3 is TGTGCCAGCTCACCACCCGGCAGAACCTACGAGCAGTACTTC.

The CDR3 is CASSPRAIPTGELFF. CDR3 nucleotides: TGTGCCAGCTCACCACGAGCCATCCCCACCGGGGAGCTGTTTTTT. This chain links TRBV18 with TRBJ2-2, with D unresolved. The CDR3 has 15 amino acids. The V end was cut by 1 base, the J end by 4 bases, with 10 bases between. Germline loops: CDR1 KGHSH, CDR2 LQKENI.

The CDR3 protein is CAWSVNLALDIQYF. CDR3 in DNA: TGTGCCTGGAGTGTAAATCTCGCGCTTGACATTCAGTACTTC. The J gene is TRBJ2-4, the V gene TRBV30; D not resolved. The CDR3 has 14 residues. Trimming took 0 bases from V and 8 from J, leaving 14 bases between them. The germline CDR1 and CDR2 sequences are GTSNPN and SVGIG (reference sequence).

This rearrangement joins TRBV18 to TRBJ1-2, with D possibly being TRBD1 (6 bases). Germline V gene lookup returns CDR1 KGHSH and CDR2 LQKENI. Trimming took off 0 bases at V and 8 bases at J, with 16 bases between the two ends. The CDR3 is 15 residues long. CDR3 in DNA: TGTGCCAGCTCACCACCGGGTCCGGGGGCACGGGGCTACACCTTC. Encoded protein: CASSPPGPGARGYTF.

CDR3 sequence: CASSVGLTINYEQFF. The CDR3 bases are TGTGCCAGCAGCGTAGGACTGACGATTAACTATGAGCAGTTCTTC. V and J are TRBV9 and TRBJ2-1; D gene unclear. V gave up 0 bases and J gave up 8 bases, with 15 bases separating them. The germline CDR1 and CDR2 sequences are SGDLS and YYNGEE. The CDR3 totals 15 residues.

The gene calls are TRBV19 and TRBJ2-7; 9 bases agree with TRBD1. J was trimmed by 2 bases and V by 6 bases; bases with no gene match: 11. Per the germline V gene, CDR1 is LNHDA and CDR2 is SQIVND (reference sequence). This CDR3 region has 16 residues. CDR3 residues: CASSTTGTGRPYEQYF. CDR3 bases: TGTGCCAGTAGCACGACCGGGACAGGGCGACCCTACGAGCAGTACTTC.

The V gene is TRBV6-6, the J gene TRBJ2-1; TRBD2 aligns across 11 bases. CDR3 length: 16 residues. Germline V gene data show CDR1 as MNHNY and CDR2 as SVGAGI (reference sequence). V lost 2 bases, J lost 7 bases, and 7 bases stayed unmatched. The CDR3 sequence: CASSYGSGRAGNEQFF. The CDR3 DNA follows: TGTGCCAGCAGTTACGGTAGCGGGAGGGCCGGGAATGAGCAGTTCTTC.

The rearrangement joins TRBV4-1 to TRBJ2-6; D not certain. CDR1 and CDR2 from the germline V gene are MGHRA and YSYEKL. V was pared by 1 base and J by 3 bases, with 4 bases between. The CDR3 runs to 14 residues. CDR3 in DNA: TGCGCCAGCAGCCAAGGGGTTGGGGCCAACGTCCTGACTTTC. It encodes CASSQGVGANVLTF.

This rearrangement joins TRBV19 to TRBJ1-1, with D perhaps TRBD1 (5 bases). The CDR3 totals 14 residues. Per germline, CDR1 LNHDA and CDR2 SQIVND (reference sequence). Between the trimmed V and J ends, which lost 5 bases and 0 bases, there was a span of 10 bases. CDR3 coding DNA: TGTGCCAGTAGTGCAGGGAGAATGAACACTGAAGCTTTCTTT. Translating it yields CASSAGRMNTEAFF.

The chain employs TRBV7-3 and TRBJ2-3; 8 bases align to TRBD2. The germline V gene has CDR1 SGHTA and CDR2 FQGTGA. J gave up 5 bases and V 3 bases, and 7 bases lay outside the gene matches. CDR3 size: 15 residues. In DNA, the CDR3 is TGTGCCAGCAGCTTCAACGGGAGGGGGAGAGATACGCAGTATTTT. Translating gives CASSFNGRGRDTQYF.

This sequence joins TRBV7-2 and TRBJ2-7; possible D gene TRBD2, 6 bases. From germline, CDR1 is SGHTA and CDR2 FQGNSA. Trimming pared 5 bases from V and 2 bases from J, leaving 16 bases between. The CDR3 is 15 residues long. CDR3 residues: CASSPGSGRPYEQYF. The CDR3 nucleotides read TGTGCCAGCAGCCCGGGGAGCGGGCGCCCCTACGAGCAGTACTTC.

The chain employs TRBV19 and TRBJ1-1; 11 bases fit TRBD1. The CDR3 sequence is 15 residues long. From germline, CDR1 is LNHDA and CDR2 SQIVND (reference sequence). J gave up 4 bases and V 6 bases, and 7 bases lay outside the gene matches. The CDR3 loop reads CASRATGTGGTEAFF. The CDR3 nucleotides are TGTGCCAGTAGAGCAACCGGGACAGGGGGCACTGAAGCTTTCTTT.

The CDR3 DNA reads TGTGCCAGCAGTCGGGACTGGGTCTCCTACGAGCAGTACTTC. Translating it yields CASSRDWVSYEQYF. The chain employs TRBV27 and TRBJ2-7; possibly TRBD2 for D (6 bases). Trimming cost V 5 bases and J 0 bases, with 11 bases left between them. The CDR3 is 14 amino acids. Per the germline V gene, CDR1 is MNHEY and CDR2 is SMNVEV (reference sequence).

The chain is built from TRBV14 and TRBJ2-3; a possible D gene is TRBD2 (6 bases). Trimming pared 0 bases from V and 7 bases from J, leaving 8 bases between. The CDR3 is made up of 13 amino acids. Germline lookup yields CDR1 SGHDN and CDR2 FVKESK. The CDR3 here is CASSQELAYTQYF. In DNA form, the CDR3 reads TGTGCCAGCAGCCAAGAACTAGCTTATACGCAGTATTTT. The variable domain in full, with the rest retrieved from reference TRBV14 and TRBJ2-3, is EAGVTQFPSHSVIEKGQTVTLRCDPISGHDNLYWYRRVMGKEIKFLLHFVKESKQDESGMPNNRFLAERTGGTYSTLKVQPAELEDSGVYFCASSQELAYTQYFGPGTRLTVL.

The chain combines TRBV7-2 with TRBJ2-7; a possible D gene is TRBD2 (5 bases). CDR1 and CDR2 (germline): SGHTA, FQGNSA. Trimming removed 7 bases from V and 1 base from J, with 17 bases in between. The CDR3 loop spans 15 amino acids. The DNA of the CDR3 is TGTGCCAGCACCCGAGCGTCGGGATCTTCCTACGAGCAGTACTTC. It specifies CASTRASGSSYEQYF.

The V gene is TRBV14, the J gene TRBJ2-1; D is tentatively TRBD1 or TRBD2 (5 bases each). The CDR3 runs to 16 residues. CDR1 SGHDN and CDR2 FVKESK come from the germline V gene. Trimming pared 3 bases from V and 8 bases from J, leaving 20 bases between. The CDR3 region has the DNA TGTGCCAGCAGCCACCCGCCGGGGACCTACCGGCATGAGCAGTTCTTC. This encodes CASSHPPGTYRHEQFF.

The V call is TRBV5-1, the J call TRBJ1-4, with 8 nucleotides matching TRBD1. The CDR3 extends over 15 amino acids. CDR1 is SGHRS, CDR2 YFSETQ, per germline. Trimming cost V 4 bases and J 7 bases; bases outside gene matches: 9. For the CDR3, the DNA is TGCGCCAGCAGCATTGCTGGCAGGGGGCTTGAAAAACTGTTTTTT. Translation: CASSIAGRGLEKLFF.

The genes are TRBV28 and TRBJ2-5; 9 bases are shared with TRBD1. Germline trimming cut 7 bases from V and 2 bases from J; bases unmatched to any gene: 5. Germline V CDR1 and CDR2: MDHEN, SYDVKM. CDR3 length equals 14 residues. The CDR3 region has the DNA TGTGCCAGCAAACCACAGGGGGCTCAAGAGACCCAGTACTTC. This gives the protein CASKPQGAQETQYF.

The J gene is TRBJ1-5, the V gene TRBV27; no firm D call. Trimming cost V 3 bases and J 10 bases, with 13 bases left between them. The CDR3 sequence is 13 residues long. CDR1 and CDR2 (germline): MNHEY, SMNVEV (reference sequence). CDR3 loop: CASSFSPSFPQHF. The DNA of the CDR3 is TGTGCCAGCAGTTTTTCACCCTCCTTTCCCCAGCATTTT.

V is TRBV19 and J is TRBJ1-4, with D maybe TRBD1 (6 bases). Germline loops: CDR1 LNHDA, CDR2 SQIVND (reference sequence). This CDR3 has 20 residues. The germline V and J ends were trimmed by 3 bases and 5 bases, with 28 bases remaining between them. CDR3 protein: CASSIRPRKLLRDKNEKLFF. The CDR3 region has the DNA TGTGCCAGTAGTATCAGACCCAGAAAGTTACTCCGGGACAAGAATGAAAAACTGTTTTTT.

This chain uses TRBV11-2 with TRBJ1-2, with TRBD1 matching over 7 bases. Losses at the gene ends were 4 bases for V and 8 bases for J; bases not matched to a gene: 13. The CDR3 runs to 15 residues. Germline V CDR1 and CDR2: SGHAT, FQNNGV. As DNA, the CDR3 is TGTGCCAGCAGCTCCAGGGACAGTCTCTCAGAGGGCTACACCTTC. It translates to CASSSRDSLSEGYTF.

This chain joins TRBV28 and TRBJ2-7, with 9 bases aligning to TRBD2. Germline V gene sequence: CDR1 MDHEN, CDR2 SYDVKM. J lost 4 bases, V lost 6 bases, and 13 bases had no gene match. This CDR3 comprises 16 residues. This CDR3 is CASRPHGSGSLYEQYF. CDR3 DNA: TGTGCCAGCAGGCCACACGGTAGCGGGAGTCTATACGAGCAGTACTTC. The full variable domain, rest sourced from reference TRBV28 and TRBJ2-7, is DVKVTQSSRYLVKRTGEKVFLECVQDMDHENMFWYRQDPGLGLRLIYFSYDVKMKEKGDIPEGYSVSREKKERFSLILESASTNQTSMYLCASRPHGSGSLYEQYFGPGTRLTVT.

The chain combines TRBV29-1 with TRBJ1-5; D not certain. Per germline, CDR1 SQVTM and CDR2 ANQGSEA. Trimming cost V 4 bases and J 1 base, with 14 bases left between them. The CDR3 sequence is 15 residues long. In DNA, the CDR3 is TGCAGCGTTGGCCCCCAAGGGCAGAGCAATCAGCCCCAGCATTTT. Translation: CSVGPQGQSNQPQHF.

This chain connects TRBV29-1 to TRBJ2-1, with 11 bases identical to TRBD2. Germline loops: CDR1 SQVTM, CDR2 ANQGSEA. J was trimmed by 8 bases and V by 4 bases; bases with no gene match: 10. CDR3 size: 15 residues. The CDR3 loop reads CSVGVAGGPVYEQFF. CDR3 DNA sequence: TGCAGCGTTGGGGTAGCGGGAGGGCCCGTCTATGAGCAGTTCTTC.

The chain employs TRBV25-1 and TRBJ2-1; the match to TRBD1 covers 9 bases. CDR1 is MGHDK, CDR2 SYGVNS, per germline. J was trimmed by 2 bases and V by 1 base; bases with no gene match: 9. The CDR3 length is 18 residues. CDR3 sequence: CASSESRGGTGPYNEQFF. CDR3 nucleotide sequence: TGTGCCAGCAGTGAATCGAGGGGCGGGACAGGGCCCTACAATGAGCAGTTCTTC. Complete variable domain (other parts from reference TRBV25-1 and TRBJ2-1): EADIYQTPRYLVIGTGKKITLECSQTMGHDKMYWYQQDPGMELHLIHYSYGVNSTEKGDLSSESTVSRIRTEHFPLTLESARPSHTSQYLCASSESRGGTGPYNEQFFGPGTRLTVL.

The chain is built from TRBV7-9 and TRBJ1-1; the D is unclear. The CDR3 sequence is 13 residues long. Per germline, CDR1 SEHNR and CDR2 FQNEAQ (reference sequence). With 1 base removed from V and 5 bases from J, the gap between germline ends came to 8 bases. The CDR3 bases are TGTGCCAGCAGCTTAGAGAGTAAGACTGAAGCTTTCTTT. Amino acids: CASSLESKTEAFF.